Below are 26 T cell receptor beta chains sequenced from a single sample in a study of post-analysis software for immune sequencing data. What these receptors recognize is not known. The TCR beta cDNA libraries contained unique molecular identifiers. TCRdb analysed the PCR reads with MiXCR anew, one entry per CDR3 protein. Found here are 650,000 to 850,000 distinct CDR3 sequences, under 70% of them singletons; the top ten hold approximately 4.4%. Findings and limits, study-wide: Five or six TRBV segments, TRBV5-6, TRBV5-1 and TRBV20-1 among them, were found more frequent in patients than controls.

Sample: blood. These receptors were collected from a girl aged 5-17 years with multiple sclerosis.

This clonotype turned up a few times. V is TRBV7-8 and J is TRBJ2-7; 9 nucleotides line up with TRBD1. Germline CDR1 SGHVS, CDR2 FQNEAQ. V lost 4 bases, J lost 4 bases, and 5 bases stayed unmatched. The CDR3 covers 14 residues. CDR3 sequence: CASSSTGGHYEQYF. The CDR3 DNA reads TGTGCCAGCAGCTCAACAGGGGGCCATTACGAGCAGTACTTC.

This clonotype was seen a few times. The CDR3 loop is CASSVGGGGGDEQYF. CDR3 sequence (DNA): TGTGCCAGCAGCGTTGGCGGGGGCGGGGGCGACGAGCAGTACTTC. J is TRBJ2-7 and V is TRBV4-2; D is perhaps TRBD2 (7 bases). V was shortened by 5 bases and J by 5 bases, with 19 bases between the two germline ends. This CDR3 is 15 amino acids long. The germline V gene has CDR1 LGHNA and CDR2 YNFKEQ.

This clonotype was seen more than once but under ten times. The chain carries TRBV7-6 and TRBJ2-7; 9 bases agree with TRBD1. Trimming cost V 3 bases and J 1 base; bases outside gene matches: 4. Germline values: CDR1 SGHVS, CDR2 FNYEAQ. CDR3 length equals 15 residues. CDR3 region: CASSFPGTGSYEQYF. In DNA, the CDR3 is TGTGCCAGCAGCTTTCCCGGGACAGGGTCCTACGAGCAGTACTTC.

The CDR3 loop reads CASSLVQTNSYQETQYF. Here the CDR3 DNA reads TGTGCCAGCAGTTTAGTTCAGACGAATTCGTACCAAGAGACCCAGTACTTC. The V gene is TRBV27, the J gene TRBJ2-5; D remains ambiguous. Trimming removed 2 bases at V and 0 bases at J, with 16 bases between. Per the germline V gene, CDR1 is MNHEY and CDR2 is SMNVEV (reference sequence). The length of the CDR3 is 17 residues.

This clonotype was seen a single time. The V gene is TRBV20-1, the J gene TRBJ2-5; perhaps TRBD1 as D (5 bases). From germline, CDR1 is DFQATT and CDR2 SNEGSKA (reference sequence). The length of the CDR3 is 13 residues. With 6 bases removed from V and 4 bases from J, the gap between germline ends came to 15 bases. CDR3 loop: CSANTARGETQYF. The CDR3, as DNA: TGCAGTGCCAACACCGCTAGGGGAGAGACCCAGTACTTC.

The chain carries TRBV7-6 and TRBJ2-4, with 8 bases fitting TRBD2. The CDR3 runs to 16 residues. Germline V gives CDR1 SGHVS, CDR2 FNYEAQ. V trimming: 5 bases; J trimming: 9 bases; junction bases outside the gene matches: 15. CDR3 DNA: TGTGCCAGCAGCCCGGTTAGCGGGGACCCTCAGGGCATTCAGTACTTC. Its protein is CASSPVSGDPQGIQYF.

The chain has TRBV29-1 and TRBJ1-1; D is unclear. Germline values: CDR1 SQVTM, CDR2 ANQGSEA. V lost 0 bases and J 1 base, leaving 6 bases between the germline ends. The length of the CDR3 is 13 residues. The CDR3 DNA sequence: TGCAGCGTTGAAGATCCGGCGAACACTGAAGCTTTCTTT. This encodes CSVEDPANTEAFF. The whole variable domain, filled in from reference TRBV29-1 and TRBJ1-1, reads SAVISQKPSRDICQRGTSLTIQCQVDSQVTMMFWYRQQPGQSLTLIATANQGSEATYESGFVIDKFPISRPNLTFSTLTVSNMSPEDSSIYLCSVEDPANTEAFFGQGTRLTVV.

Only a few counts were recorded for this clonotype. The chain links TRBV5-6 to TRBJ2-5; 8 bases are a match to TRBD2. Losses at the gene ends were 1 base for V and 5 bases for J; bases not matched to a gene: 7. The CDR3 extends over 15 amino acids. CDR1 and CDR2 from the germline V gene are SGHDT and YYEEEE. In DNA form, the CDR3 reads TGTGCCAGCAGCTTGCCGGGACTAGTTGCCGAGACCCAGTACTTC. It codes for CASSLPGLVAETQYF.

Here the CDR3 reads CASSSSSGGNTDTQYF. CDR3 coding DNA: TGTGCCAGCAGCTCCTCTAGCGGGGGGAACACAGATACGCAGTATTTT. The chain combines TRBV7-3 with TRBJ2-3, with 11 positions matching TRBD2. V was clipped by 4 bases and J by 2 bases; unmatched bases: 5. Germline lookup yields CDR1 SGHTA and CDR2 FQGTGA. The CDR3 sequence is 16 residues long.

The sample holds a few counts of this clonotype. This rearrangement joins TRBV4-1 to TRBJ1-6; no definite D call. Germline CDR1 reads MGHRA; CDR2 reads YSYEKL. Trimming stripped 0 bases from V and 7 bases from J, with 13 bases between. The CDR3 extends over 16 amino acids. CDR3: CASSQDRWRANSPLHF. CDR3 sequence (DNA): TGCGCCAGCAGCCAAGATAGGTGGAGGGCAAATTCACCCCTCCACTTT.

The chain combines TRBV20-1 with TRBJ2-2, with 9 nucleotides matching TRBD1. The J segment lost 4 bases and the V segment lost 3 bases, leaving 0 bases of the junction unmatched. This CDR3 region has 13 residues. Germline V gene lookup returns CDR1 DFQATT and CDR2 SNEGSKA (reference sequence). CDR3: CSARTGGTGELFF. CDR3 nucleotide sequence: TGCAGTGCTAGGACAGGGGGCACCGGGGAGCTGTTTTTT.

The V call is TRBV10-3, the J call TRBJ1-6; D ambiguous. V lost 10 bases and J 10 bases, leaving 17 bases between the germline ends. Per the germline V gene, CDR1 is ENHRY and CDR2 is SYGVKD. This CDR3 spans 13 amino acids. The CDR3 DNA follows: TGTGCCACCAGAGAGCGGATTGCATCACCCCTCCACTTT. Translating gives CATRERIASPLHF.

The chain employs TRBV20-1 and TRBJ2-1; 7 bases line up with TRBD1. V was pared by 6 bases and J by 1 base, with 3 bases of the junction left unmatched. Germline loops: CDR1 DFQATT, CDR2 SNEGSKA (reference sequence). This CDR3 region has 13 residues. The CDR3 DNA sequence: TGCAGTGCATACAGGGGATCCTACAATGAGCAGTTCTTC. Its translation is CSAYRGSYNEQFF.

This chain links TRBV20-1 with TRBJ2-5; perhaps D is TRBD1 or TRBD2 (5 bases each). From germline, CDR1 is DFQATT and CDR2 SNEGSKA (reference sequence). The CDR3 consists of 15 residues. V lost 0 bases and J 1 base, leaving 12 bases between the germline ends. The CDR3 region is CSARDKGRIQETQYF. The CDR3 DNA is TGCAGTGCTAGAGATAAGGGACGGATCCAAGAGACCCAGTACTTC.

This chain connects TRBV20-1 to TRBJ2-1; 10 positions agree with TRBD2. Germline lookup yields CDR1 DFQATT and CDR2 SNEGSKA (reference sequence). The CDR3 is 15 residues long. V was pared by 1 base and J by 7 bases, with 7 bases of the junction left unmatched. The CDR3 region is CSARGLLAGRNEQFF. CDR3 nucleotide sequence: TGCAGTGCTAGAGGTTTACTAGCGGGAAGGAATGAGCAGTTCTTC.

The V call is TRBV4-1, the J call TRBJ1-2; 8 positions match TRBD1. Germline V gene sequence: CDR1 MGHRA, CDR2 YSYEKL. With V trimmed by 3 bases and J by 3 bases, 6 bases remained unmatched. CDR3 length equals 15 residues. CDR3 loop: CASSQGQALHYGYTF. The CDR3 DNA is TGCGCCAGCAGCCAGGGACAGGCTCTACACTATGGCTACACCTTC.

The rearrangement joins TRBV29-1 to TRBJ1-2; no definite D call. Germline values: CDR1 SQVTM, CDR2 ANQGSEA. The CDR3 runs 11 residues. Trimming took 2 bases from V and 6 from J, leaving 7 bases between them. CDR3 sequence (DNA): TGCAGCGTTGAAACCCTCGATGGCTACACCTTC. Encoded protein: CSVETLDGYTF.

The V call is TRBV7-9, the J call TRBJ2-1; TRBD2 matches 9 bases. Germline V gene sequence: CDR1 SEHNR, CDR2 FQNEAQ (reference sequence). V lost 3 bases to trimming and J lost 6 bases; unmatched junction nucleotides: 6. CDR3 size: 15 residues. This chain's CDR3 is CASSLRREGFNEQFF. The DNA for the CDR3 is TGTGCCAGCAGCTTGAGGCGGGAGGGCTTCAATGAGCAGTTCTTC.

The gene calls are TRBV5-1 and TRBJ2-7; 8 bases are shared with TRBD1. Per germline, CDR1 SGHRS and CDR2 YFSETQ. This CDR3 is 12 amino acids long. V gave up 4 bases and J gave up 9 bases; unmatched junction bases: 6. CDR3 amino acids: CASSRQGAGQYF. For the CDR3, the DNA is TGCGCCAGCAGCCGGCAGGGGGCTGGGCAGTACTTC. Based on the CDR3 plus reference TRBV5-1 and TRBJ2-7, the full variable domain is KAGVTQTPRYLIKTRGQQVTLSCSPISGHRSVSWYQQTPGQGLQFLFEYFSETQRNKGNFPGRFSGRQFSNSRSEMNVSTLELGDSALYLCASSRQGAGQYFGPGTRLTVT.

This clonotype was observed a handful of times. This chain joins TRBV4-2 and TRBJ2-7, with TRBD2 matching 9 bases. J was trimmed by 2 bases and V by 0 bases; bases with no gene match: 8. The CDR3 length is 17 residues. Looked up from germline, CDR1 is LGHNA and CDR2 is YNFKEQ. The CDR3 DNA sequence: TGTGCCAGCAGCCAAGAACTCGTAGCGGGAGTCCCCTACGAGCAGTACTTC. Amino acids: CASSQELVAGVPYEQYF.

The rearrangement joins TRBV28 to TRBJ1-2, with 7 positions matching TRBD1. CDR1 is MDHEN, CDR2 SYDVKM, per germline. The CDR3 spans 15 residues. J gave up 8 bases and V 4 bases, and 13 bases lay outside the gene matches. CDR3 residues: CASSSHRQGAGGYTF. In DNA, the CDR3 is TGTGCCAGCAGTTCTCACCGACAGGGAGCAGGAGGCTACACCTTC.

The chain couples TRBV27 to TRBJ2-5; D may correspond to TRBD1 or TRBD2 (6 bases each). The J call may be wrong; the DNA end is better matched by TRBJ2-7. Germline CDR1 MNHEY, CDR2 SMNVEV (reference sequence). The CDR3 sequence is 15 residues long. The CDR3 bases are TGTGCCAGCAGTCCGGGAGACAGGTACCACTACGAGCAGTACTTC. Translation gives CASSPGDRYHYEQYF.

The chain combines TRBV7-9 with TRBJ2-7; D gene uncertain. Germline lookup yields CDR1 SEHNR and CDR2 FQNEAQ (reference sequence). The CDR3 is 14 residues long. Trimming left V 3 bases short and J 2 bases short, with 11 bases between. The CDR3 spells CASSLGLAPYEQYF. The CDR3 nucleotides are TGTGCCAGCAGCTTGGGTCTTGCTCCCTACGAGCAGTACTTC.

The genes are TRBV29-1 and TRBJ2-7, with a tentative D call TRBD1 (5 bases). TRBJ2-5 matches the DNA end more closely, so the J call is doubtful. The CDR3 has 14 amino acids. The germline V gene has CDR1 SQVTM and CDR2 ANQGSEA. CDR3 sequence reads: CSVEGQIRQETQYF. The DNA for the CDR3 is TGCAGCGTTGAAGGACAGATCAGACAGGAGACCCAGTACTTC.

This clonotype has a handful of counts. V usage is TRBV11-2 and J usage is TRBJ2-5; perhaps D is TRBD1 or TRBD2 (5 bases each). Trimming took 5 bases from V and 5 from J, leaving 15 bases between them. The CDR3 length is 14 residues. Germline CDR1 and CDR2: SGHAT and FQNNGV. The CDR3 sequence: CASSPGPSWETQYF. DNA of the CDR3: TGTGCCAGCAGCCCGGGACCAAGTTGGGAGACCCAGTACTTC.

The genes are TRBV5-1 and TRBJ2-5; D possibly corresponds to TRBD2 (6 bases). The V and J ends lost 2 bases and 4 bases respectively, with 15 bases between them. The CDR3 is 15 residues long. Germline V gene lookup returns CDR1 SGHRS and CDR2 YFSETQ. The CDR3 protein is CASSLRRGEGETQYF. The CDR3 region has the DNA TGCGCCAGCAGCTTAAGGAGGGGAGAGGGAGAGACCCAGTACTTC.